This T cell receptor (beta chain) came from a study of blood T cell repertoires in COVID-19. Study summary: From the United States, Italy and Spain came samples of acute and convalescent COVID-19. T cells, B-cell-depleted T cells, or PBMCs supplied cDNA or gDNA.

In the authors' methods: Reference gene primer amplification gave nucleated cell count estimates. Assay: immunoSEQ multiplex PCR; the TCRdb copy retains only in-frame clones and omits some. That table gives V, J and clone size, and the DNA gave D and trimming. This table holds 50,000 to 55,000 clones, approximately 90% found once. V shed 4 bases and J shed 3 bases, with 9 bases lying between them. The CDR3 is 13 amino acids. CDR1 LGHDT and CDR2 YNNKEL come from the germline V gene (reference sequence). The sequenced material came from peripheral blood. The chain employs TRBV3-1 (or the pseudogene TRBV3-2) and TRBJ1-1; D is possibly TRBD1 (6 bases). The sequence derives from a man between 50 and 59 years old with acute or convalescent COVID-19. The CDR3 region is CASSPGVDTEAFF. CDR3 DNA: TGTGCCAGCAGCCCAGGGGTGGACACTGAAGCTTTCTTT.